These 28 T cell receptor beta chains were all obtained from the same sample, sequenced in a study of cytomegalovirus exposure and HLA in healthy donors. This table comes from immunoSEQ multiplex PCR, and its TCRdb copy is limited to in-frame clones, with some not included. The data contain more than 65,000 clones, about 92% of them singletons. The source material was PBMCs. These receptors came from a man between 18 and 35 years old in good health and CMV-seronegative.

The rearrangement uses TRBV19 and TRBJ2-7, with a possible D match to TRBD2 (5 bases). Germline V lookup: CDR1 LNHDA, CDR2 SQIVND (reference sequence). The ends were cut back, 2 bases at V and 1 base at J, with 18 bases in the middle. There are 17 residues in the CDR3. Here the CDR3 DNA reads TGTGCCAGTAGTATAAGAGGGCTAGAAATTGGATCCTACGAGCAGTACTTC. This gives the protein CASSIRGLEIGSYEQYF.

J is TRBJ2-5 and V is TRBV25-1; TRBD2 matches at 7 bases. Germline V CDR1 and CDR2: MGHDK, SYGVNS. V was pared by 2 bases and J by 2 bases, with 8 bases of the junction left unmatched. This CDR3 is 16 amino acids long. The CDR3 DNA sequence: TGTGCCAGCAGTGAACCGGAGGGAGGGAGTCAAGAGACCCAGTACTTC. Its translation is CASSEPEGGSQETQYF. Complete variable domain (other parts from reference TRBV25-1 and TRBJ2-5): EADIYQTPRYLVIGTGKKITLECSQTMGHDKMYWYQQDPGMELHLIHYSYGVNSTEKGDLSSESTVSRIRTEHFPLTLESARPSHTSQYLCASSEPEGGSQETQYFGPGTRLLVL.

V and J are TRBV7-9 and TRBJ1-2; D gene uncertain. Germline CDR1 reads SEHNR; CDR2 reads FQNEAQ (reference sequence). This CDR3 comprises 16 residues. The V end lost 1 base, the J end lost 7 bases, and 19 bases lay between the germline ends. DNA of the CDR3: TGTGCCAGCAGCTTAGACCTCATCGATTTAACGGGTGGCTACACCTTC. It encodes CASSLDLIDLTGGYTF.

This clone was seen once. The CDR3 here is CASSIRGGTDTQYF. CDR3 in DNA: TGTGCCAGTAGTATACGGGGGGGTACAGATACGCAGTATTTT. V gene TRBV19 combines with J gene TRBJ2-3; 8 nucleotides match TRBD2. CDR3 length: 14 amino acids. The junction had 1 base not matched to a gene; V was cut back by 2 bases and J by 3 bases. Germline V gene sequence: CDR1 LNHDA, CDR2 SQIVND (reference sequence).

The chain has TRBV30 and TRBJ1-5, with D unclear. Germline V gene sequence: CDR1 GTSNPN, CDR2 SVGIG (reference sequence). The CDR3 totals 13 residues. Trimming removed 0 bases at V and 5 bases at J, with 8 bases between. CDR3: CAWSVMEDQPQHF. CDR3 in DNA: TGTGCCTGGAGTGTGATGGAGGATCAGCCCCAGCATTTT.

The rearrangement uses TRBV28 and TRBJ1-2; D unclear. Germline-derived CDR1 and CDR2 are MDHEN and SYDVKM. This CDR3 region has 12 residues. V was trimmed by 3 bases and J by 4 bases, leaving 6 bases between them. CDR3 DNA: TGTGCCAGCAGTTTTGCAGGCTATGGCTACACCTTC. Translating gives CASSFAGYGYTF.

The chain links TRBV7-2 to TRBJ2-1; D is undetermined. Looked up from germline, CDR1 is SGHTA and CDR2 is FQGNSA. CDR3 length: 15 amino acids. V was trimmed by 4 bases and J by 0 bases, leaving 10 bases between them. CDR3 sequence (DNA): TGTGCCAGCAGCTCGACTCGGAGCTCCTACAATGAGCAGTTCTTC. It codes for CASSSTRSSYNEQFF.

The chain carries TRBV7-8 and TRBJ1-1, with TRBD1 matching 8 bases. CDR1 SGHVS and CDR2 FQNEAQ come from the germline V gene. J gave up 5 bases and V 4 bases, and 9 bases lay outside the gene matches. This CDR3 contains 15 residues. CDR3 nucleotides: TGTGCCAGCAGCTGGAGACAGGGGACGAATACTGAAGCTTTCTTT. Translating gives CASSWRQGTNTEAFF.

The CDR3 is CASSDPGGGPWTEAFF. The CDR3 DNA follows: TGTGCCAGCAGCGACCCAGGGGGCGGACCCTGGACTGAAGCTTTCTTT. V usage is TRBV7-9 and J usage is TRBJ1-1; 8 bases match TRBD1. The V segment lost 5 bases and the J segment 5 bases; nucleotides outside the gene matches: 13. The CDR3 is 16 amino acids. The V gene's germline CDR1 is SEHNR and CDR2 FQNEAQ (reference sequence).

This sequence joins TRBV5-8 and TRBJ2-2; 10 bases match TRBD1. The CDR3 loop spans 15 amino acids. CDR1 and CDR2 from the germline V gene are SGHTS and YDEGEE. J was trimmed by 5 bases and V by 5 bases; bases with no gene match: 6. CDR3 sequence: CASRHTGQGTGELFF. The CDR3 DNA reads TGTGCCAGCAGACATACGGGACAGGGGACCGGGGAGCTGTTTTTT.

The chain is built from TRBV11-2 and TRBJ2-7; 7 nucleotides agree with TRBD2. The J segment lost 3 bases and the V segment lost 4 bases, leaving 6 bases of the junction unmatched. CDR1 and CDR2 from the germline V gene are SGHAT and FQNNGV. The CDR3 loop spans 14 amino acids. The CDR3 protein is CASSSPGTNYEQYF. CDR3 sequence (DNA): TGTGCCAGCAGCTCGCCCGGGACTAACTACGAGCAGTACTTC.

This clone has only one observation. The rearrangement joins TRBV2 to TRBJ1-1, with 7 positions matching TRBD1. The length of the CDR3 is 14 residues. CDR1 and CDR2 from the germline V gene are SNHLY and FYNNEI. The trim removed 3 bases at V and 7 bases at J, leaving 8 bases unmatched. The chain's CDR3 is CASSERGRGGEAFF. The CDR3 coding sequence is TGTGCCAGCAGTGAGAGGGGGCGTGGTGGTGAAGCTTTCTTT.

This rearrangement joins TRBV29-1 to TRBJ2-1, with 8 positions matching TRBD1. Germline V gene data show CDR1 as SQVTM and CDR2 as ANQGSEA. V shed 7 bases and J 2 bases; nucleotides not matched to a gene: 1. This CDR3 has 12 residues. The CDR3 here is CSGGQAYNEQFF. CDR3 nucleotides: TGCAGCGGGGGACAGGCCTACAATGAGCAGTTCTTC.

In nucleotides, the CDR3 is TGTGCCAGCACTAGCTATAGCAATCAGCCCCAGCATTTT. Amino acid sequence: CASTSYSNQPQHF. The chain joins TRBV7-9 to TRBJ1-5; D is ambiguous. The CDR3 covers 13 residues. Between the trimmed V and J ends, which lost 7 bases and 0 bases, there was a span of 7 bases. CDR1 and CDR2 from the germline V gene are SEHNR and FQNEAQ (reference sequence).

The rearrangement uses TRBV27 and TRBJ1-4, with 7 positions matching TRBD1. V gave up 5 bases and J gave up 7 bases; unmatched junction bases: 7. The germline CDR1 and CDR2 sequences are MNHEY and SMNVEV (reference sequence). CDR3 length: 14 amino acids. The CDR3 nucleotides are TGTGCCAGCAGTCAGGGGGTAATAAGTGAAAAACTGTTTTTT. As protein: CASSQGVISEKLFF.

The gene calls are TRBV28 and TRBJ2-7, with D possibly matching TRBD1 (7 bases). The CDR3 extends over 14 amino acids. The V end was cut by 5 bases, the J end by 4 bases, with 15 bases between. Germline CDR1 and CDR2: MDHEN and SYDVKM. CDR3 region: CASSPGDRDYEQYF. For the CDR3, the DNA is TGTGCCAGCAGTCCGGGGGACAGAGATTACGAGCAGTACTTC.

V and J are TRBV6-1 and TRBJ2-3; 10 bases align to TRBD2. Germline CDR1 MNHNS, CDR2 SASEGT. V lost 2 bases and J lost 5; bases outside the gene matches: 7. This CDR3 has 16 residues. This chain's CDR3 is CASSEWLSGRGDTQYF. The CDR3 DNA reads TGTGCCAGCAGTGAATGGCTCAGCGGGAGGGGAGATACGCAGTATTTT.

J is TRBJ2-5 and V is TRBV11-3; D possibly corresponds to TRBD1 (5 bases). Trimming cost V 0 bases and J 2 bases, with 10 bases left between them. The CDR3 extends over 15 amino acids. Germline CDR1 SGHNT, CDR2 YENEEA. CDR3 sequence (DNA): TGTGCCAGCAGCTTAGAGGGGCTTGGGCAAGAGACCCAGTACTTC. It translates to CASSLEGLGQETQYF.

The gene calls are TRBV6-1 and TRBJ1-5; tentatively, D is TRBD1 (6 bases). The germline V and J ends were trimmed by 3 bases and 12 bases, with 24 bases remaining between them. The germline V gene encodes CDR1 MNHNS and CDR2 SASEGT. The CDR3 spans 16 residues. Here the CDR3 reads CASSDRRGALTPRQHF. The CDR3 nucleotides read TGTGCCAGCAGTGACCGACGGGGGGCCCTAACGCCTCGCCAGCATTTT.

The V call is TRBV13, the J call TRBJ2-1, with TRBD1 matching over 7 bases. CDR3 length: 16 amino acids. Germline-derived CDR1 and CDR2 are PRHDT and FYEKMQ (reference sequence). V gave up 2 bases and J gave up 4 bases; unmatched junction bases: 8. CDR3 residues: CASSLSLAGGYNEQFF. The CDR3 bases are TGTGCCAGCAGCTTATCGCTAGCAGGGGGTTACAATGAGCAGTTCTTC.

CDR3 sequence: CATRGFYGYTF. Written as DNA, the CDR3 is TGTGCCACCCGGGGGTTCTATGGCTACACCTTC. The chain joins TRBV27 to TRBJ1-2, with a weak D call TRBD1 (5 bases). The V and J ends lost 10 bases and 4 bases respectively, with 10 bases between them. CDR3 size: 11 residues. Germline loops: CDR1 MNHEY, CDR2 SMNVEV (reference sequence).

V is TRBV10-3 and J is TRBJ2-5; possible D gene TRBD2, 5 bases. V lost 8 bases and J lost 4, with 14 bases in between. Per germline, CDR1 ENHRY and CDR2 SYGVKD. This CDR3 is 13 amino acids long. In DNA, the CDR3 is TGTGCCATCGGGTCTCGGGGTGGAGAGACCCAGTACTTC. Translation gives CAIGSRGGETQYF.

The CDR3 here is CASSQDKTTQETQYF. CDR3 coding DNA: TGTGCCAGCAGCCAAGATAAGACTACTCAAGAGACCCAGTACTTC. This rearrangement joins TRBV4-2 to TRBJ2-5, with a possible D match to TRBD2 (5 bases). The V and J ends lost 0 bases and 2 bases respectively, with 10 bases between them. Germline V gene sequence: CDR1 LGHNA, CDR2 YNFKEQ. CDR3 length: 15 amino acids.

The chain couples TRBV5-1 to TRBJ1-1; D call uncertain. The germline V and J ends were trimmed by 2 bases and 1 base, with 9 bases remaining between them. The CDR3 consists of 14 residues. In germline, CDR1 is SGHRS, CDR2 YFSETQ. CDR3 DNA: TGCGCCAGCAGCTTAAATCAGGCGAACACTGAAGCTTTCTTT. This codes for CASSLNQANTEAFF.

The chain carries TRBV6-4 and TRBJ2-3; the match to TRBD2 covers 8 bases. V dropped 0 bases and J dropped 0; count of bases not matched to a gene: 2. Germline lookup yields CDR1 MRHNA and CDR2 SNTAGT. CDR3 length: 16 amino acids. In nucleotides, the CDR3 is TGTGCCAGCAGTGACTCGGCTAGCGGGAGCACAGATACGCAGTATTTT. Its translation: CASSDSASGSTDTQYF.

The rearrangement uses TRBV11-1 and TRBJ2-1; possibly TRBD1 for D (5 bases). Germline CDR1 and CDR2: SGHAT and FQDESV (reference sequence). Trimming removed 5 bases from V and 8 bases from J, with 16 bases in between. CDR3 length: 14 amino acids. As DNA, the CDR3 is TGTGCCAGCAGCCATCGGCAGGGAAGGGATGAGCAGTTCTTC. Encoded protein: CASSHRQGRDEQFF.

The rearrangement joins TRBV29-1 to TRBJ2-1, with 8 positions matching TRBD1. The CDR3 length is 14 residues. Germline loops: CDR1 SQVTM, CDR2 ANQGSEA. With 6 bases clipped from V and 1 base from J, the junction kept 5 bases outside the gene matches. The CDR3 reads CSVPDRASYNEQFF. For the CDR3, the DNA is TGCAGCGTACCGGACAGGGCGTCCTACAATGAGCAGTTCTTC.

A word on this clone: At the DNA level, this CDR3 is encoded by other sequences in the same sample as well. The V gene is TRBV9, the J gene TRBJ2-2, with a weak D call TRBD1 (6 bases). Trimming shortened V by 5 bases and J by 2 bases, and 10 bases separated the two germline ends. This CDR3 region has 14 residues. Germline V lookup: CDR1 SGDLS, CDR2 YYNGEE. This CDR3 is CASRGQTNTGELFF. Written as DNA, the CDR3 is TGTGCCAGCAGAGGACAGACAAACACCGGGGAGCTGTTTTTT.